A selection of T cell receptor beta chains follows, all from one sample in a study of blood T cell repertoires in COVID-19. The assay was immunoSEQ multiplex PCR, and TCRdb's table has in-frame clones only and misses some. The table has roughly 150,000 clones, 75% to 85% seen once; the top ten hold nearly 10%. Sequencing input: peripheral blood. These receptors came from a woman aged 45-59 years with acute or convalescent COVID-19. Each CDR3 is given with its conserved first and last residue. The order of the fields is V gene, D gene, clone size, J gene, CDR3 DNA, CDR3 protein. D genes are given only for firm matches. The size field is filled for only some rows; it gives once, few, many or a size class.

V gene: TRBV6-2/TRBV6-3; D gene: TRBD2; clone size: NA; J gene: TRBJ2-7; CDR3 DNA: TGTGCCAGCAGTTACTCCCGGACTAGCGGACCTTCGGGAGAGCAGTACTTC; CDR3 protein: CASSYSRTSGPSGEQYF
V gene: TRBV2; D gene: NA; clone size: NA; J gene: TRBJ2-3; CDR3 DNA: TGTGCCAGTGGCGGGAAGTATAGCACAGATACGCAGTATTTT; CDR3 protein: CASGGKYSTDTQYF
V gene: TRBV9; D gene: TRBD1; clone size: NA; J gene: TRBJ1-4; CDR3 DNA: TGTGCCAGCAGCGCCCGGGGCGGACAGGCGGCAACTAATGAAAAACTGTTTTTT; CDR3 protein: CASSARGGQAATNEKLFF
V gene: TRBV3-1/TRBV3-2; D gene: NA; clone size: NA; J gene: TRBJ2-5; CDR3 DNA: TGTGCCAGCAGCCAAGGTCTTTTTCGGGACTCACAAGAGACCCAGTACTTC; CDR3 protein: CASSQGLFRDSQETQYF
V gene: TRBV7-2; D gene: TRBD2; clone size: NA; J gene: TRBJ2-7; CDR3 DNA: TGTGCCAGCAGCTTAGTATCTAGCGGGAGGTATTTCTACGAGCAGTACTTC; CDR3 protein: CASSLVSSGRYFYEQYF
V gene: TRBV19; D gene: TRBD1; clone size: few; J gene: TRBJ1-2; CDR3 DNA: TGTGCCAGTAGTACCCGGACAGGGGCTGAGGACTATGGCTACACCTTC; CDR3 protein: CASSTRTGAEDYGYTF
V gene: TRBV6-5; D gene: TRBD1; clone size: NA; J gene: TRBJ2-7; CDR3 DNA: TGTGCCAGCAGTTACACCCGGGACAGAGACTACGAGCAGTACTTC; CDR3 protein: CASSYTRDRDYEQYF
V gene: TRBV7-3; D gene: NA; clone size: few; J gene: TRBJ2-1; CDR3 DNA: TGTGCCAGCAGCTTAAGTGGGAGTTACAATGAGCAGTTCTTC; CDR3 protein: CASSLSGSYNEQFF
V gene: TRBV4-2; D gene: NA; clone size: few; J gene: TRBJ1-3; CDR3 DNA: TGTGCCAGCAGCCACCAACAGGGCAGGGGTGGAAACACCATATATTTT; CDR3 protein: CASSHQQGRGGNTIYF
V gene: TRBV7-9; D gene: TRBD1; clone size: NA; J gene: TRBJ1-4; CDR3 DNA: TGTGCCAGCAGCTTTGGGGACAGGACGACTAATGAAAAACTGTTTTTT; CDR3 protein: CASSFGDRTTNEKLFF
V gene: TRBV7-8; D gene: NA; clone size: few; J gene: TRBJ1-5; CDR3 DNA: TGTGCCAGCAGTCCATGGCAGGGCAATCAGCCCCAGCATTTT; CDR3 protein: CASSPWQGNQPQHF
V gene: TRBV4-3; D gene: NA; clone size: NA; J gene: TRBJ1-3; CDR3 DNA: TGCGCCAGCAGCCAAGAGGGAGGGCACGGAAACACCATATATTTT; CDR3 protein: CASSQEGGHGNTIYF
V gene: TRBV12-3/TRBV12-4; D gene: NA; clone size: NA; J gene: TRBJ1-6; CDR3 DNA: TGTGCCAGCAGCTCGAATTCACCCCTCCACTTT; CDR3 protein: CASSSNSPLHF
V gene: TRBV7-8; D gene: NA; clone size: NA; J gene: TRBJ1-5; CDR3 DNA: TGTGCCAGCAGCCGGGGGCCCATCCGCAATCAGCCCCAGCATTTT; CDR3 protein: CASSRGPIRNQPQHF
V gene: TRBV7-3; D gene: TRBD2; clone size: NA; J gene: TRBJ2-2; CDR3 DNA: TGTGCCAGCAGCTTAACCCCATCCGGTCTAGCGGGGGTAACCGGGGAGCTGTTTTTT; CDR3 protein: CASSLTPSGLAGVTGELFF
V gene: TRBV6-6; D gene: NA; clone size: NA; J gene: TRBJ1-6; CDR3 DNA: TGTGCCAGCCGTCGAGCAAAGAGCTCCTATAATTCACCCCTCCACTTT; CDR3 protein: CASRRAKSSYNSPLHF
V gene: TRBV4-2; D gene: TRBD2; clone size: few; J gene: TRBJ2-1; CDR3 DNA: TGTGCCAGCAGCCCTCGGACTAGCGGGGCGTACAATGAGCAGTTCTTC; CDR3 protein: CASSPRTSGAYNEQFF
V gene: TRBV14; D gene: TRBD1; clone size: once; J gene: TRBJ2-7; CDR3 DNA: TGTGCCAGCAGCCAAGGGACAGGGGATTTTTACGAGCAGTACTTC; CDR3 protein: CASSQGTGDFYEQYF
V gene: TRBV27; D gene: TRBD1; clone size: once; J gene: TRBJ1-2; CDR3 DNA: TGTGCCGGCAGGGACAGGGTCTCCTATGGCTACACCTTC; CDR3 protein: CAGRDRVSYGYTF
V gene: TRBV5-1; D gene: NA; clone size: once; J gene: TRBJ1-4; CDR3 DNA: TGCGCCAGCAGCTCCGCGGGAGACAAGAATGAAAAACTGTTTTTT; CDR3 protein: CASSSAGDKNEKLFF